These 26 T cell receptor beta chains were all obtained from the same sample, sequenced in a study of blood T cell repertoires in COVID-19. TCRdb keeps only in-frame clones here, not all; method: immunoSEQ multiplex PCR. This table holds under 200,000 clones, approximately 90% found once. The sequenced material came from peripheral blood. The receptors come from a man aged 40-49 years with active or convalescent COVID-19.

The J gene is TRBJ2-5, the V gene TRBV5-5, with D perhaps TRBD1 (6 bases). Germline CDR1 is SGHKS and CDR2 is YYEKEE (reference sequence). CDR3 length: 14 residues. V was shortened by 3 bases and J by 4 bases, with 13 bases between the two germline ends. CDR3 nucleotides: TGTGCCAGCAGCTCCAGGGGTACCGGAGAGACCCAGTACTTC. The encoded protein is CASSSRGTGETQYF.

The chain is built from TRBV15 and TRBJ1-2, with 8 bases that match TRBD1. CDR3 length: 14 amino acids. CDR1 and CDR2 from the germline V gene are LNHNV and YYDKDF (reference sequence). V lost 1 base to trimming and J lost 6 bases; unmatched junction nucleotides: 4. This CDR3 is CATSRGGQGDGYTF. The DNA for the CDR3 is TGTGCCACCAGCAGAGGTGGACAGGGAGATGGCTACACCTTC.

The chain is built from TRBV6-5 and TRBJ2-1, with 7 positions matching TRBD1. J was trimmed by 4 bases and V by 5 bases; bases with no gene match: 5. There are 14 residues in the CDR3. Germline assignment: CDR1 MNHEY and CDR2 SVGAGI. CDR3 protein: CASSRDRMYNEQFF. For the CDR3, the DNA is TGTGCCAGCAGTAGGGACAGAATGTACAATGAGCAGTTCTTC.

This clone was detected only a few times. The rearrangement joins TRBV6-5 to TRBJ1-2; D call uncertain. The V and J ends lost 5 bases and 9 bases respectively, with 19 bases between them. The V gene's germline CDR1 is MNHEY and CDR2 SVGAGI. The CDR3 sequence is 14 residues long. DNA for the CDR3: TGTGCCAGCAGTCTAAACCCCGGGAGGCAGCGCTACACCTTC. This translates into CASSLNPGRQRYTF.

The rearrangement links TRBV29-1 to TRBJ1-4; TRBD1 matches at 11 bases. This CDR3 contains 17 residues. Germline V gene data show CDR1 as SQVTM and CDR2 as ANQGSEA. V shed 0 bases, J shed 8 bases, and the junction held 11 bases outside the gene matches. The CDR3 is CSVEDLGQGVVSEKLFF. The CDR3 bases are TGCAGCGTTGAAGATCTGGGACAGGGGGTTGTGAGCGAAAAACTGTTTTTT.

The CDR3 nucleotides are TGTGCCATCAGTGAGTCGAATTTTGGGCAGGGTGGTTACAATGAGCAGTTCTTC. It translates to CAISESNFGQGGYNEQFF. V gene TRBV10-3 combines with J gene TRBJ2-1, with D maybe TRBD1 (5 bases). Germline CDR1 and CDR2: ENHRY and SYGVKD. The CDR3 sequence is 18 residues long. Trimming took 0 bases from V and 4 from J, leaving 19 bases between them.

The CDR3 DNA sequence: TGTGCCAGCAGTTTCCCCGCGGCGGGCTCCTACAATGAGCAGTTCTTC. The encoded protein is CASSFPAAGSYNEQFF. The chain has TRBV28 and TRBJ2-1; D is perhaps TRBD2 (5 bases). Per the germline V gene, CDR1 is MDHEN and CDR2 is SYDVKM. There are 16 residues in the CDR3. V lost 3 bases and J lost 0, with 12 bases in between.

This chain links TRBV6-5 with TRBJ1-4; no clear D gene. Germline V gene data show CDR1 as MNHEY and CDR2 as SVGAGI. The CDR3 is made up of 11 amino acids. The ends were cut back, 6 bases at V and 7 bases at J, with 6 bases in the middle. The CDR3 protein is CASRSGEKLFF. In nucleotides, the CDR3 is TGTGCCAGCAGATCGGGTGAAAAACTGTTTTTT.

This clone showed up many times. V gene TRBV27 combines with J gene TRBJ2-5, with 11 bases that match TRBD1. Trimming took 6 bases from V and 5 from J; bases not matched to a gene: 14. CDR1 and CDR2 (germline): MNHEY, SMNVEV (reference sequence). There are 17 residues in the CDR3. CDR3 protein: CASRPRTGGVHRETQYF. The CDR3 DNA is TGTGCCAGCAGGCCCCGGACAGGGGGCGTCCACCGGGAGACCCAGTACTTC.

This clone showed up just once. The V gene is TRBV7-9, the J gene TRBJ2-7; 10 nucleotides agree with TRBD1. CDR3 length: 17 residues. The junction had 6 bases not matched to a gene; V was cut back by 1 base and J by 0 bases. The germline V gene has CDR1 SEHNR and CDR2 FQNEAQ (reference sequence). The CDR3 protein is CASSLVGQGKSSYEQYF. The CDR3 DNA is TGTGCCAGCAGCTTAGTGGGACAGGGGAAATCCTCCTACGAGCAGTACTTC.

The CDR3 DNA reads TGTGCCAGCAGCTACGGACAGGGTCGGGCCAAAAACATTCAGTACTTC. Translating gives CASSYGQGRAKNIQYF. This chain links TRBV11-2 with TRBJ2-4; TRBD1 matches at 8 bases. The CDR3 runs to 16 residues. CDR1 is SGHAT and CDR2 is FQNNGV in the germline V gene. V shed 4 bases and J 1 base; nucleotides not matched to a gene: 6. Drawing the rest from reference TRBV11-2 and TRBJ2-4, the complete variable domain is EAGVAQSPRYKIIEKRQSVAFWCNPISGHATLYWYQQILGQGPKLLIQFQNNGVVDDSQLPKDRFSAERLKGVDSTLKIQPAKLEDSAVYLCASSYGQGRAKNIQYFGAGTRLSVL.

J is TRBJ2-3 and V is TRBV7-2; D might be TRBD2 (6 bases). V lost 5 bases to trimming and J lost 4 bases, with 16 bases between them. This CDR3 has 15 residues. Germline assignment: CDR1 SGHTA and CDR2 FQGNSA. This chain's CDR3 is CASSPGTSSSDTQYF. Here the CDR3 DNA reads TGTGCCAGCAGCCCGGGGACTTCGTCGTCAGATACGCAGTATTTT.

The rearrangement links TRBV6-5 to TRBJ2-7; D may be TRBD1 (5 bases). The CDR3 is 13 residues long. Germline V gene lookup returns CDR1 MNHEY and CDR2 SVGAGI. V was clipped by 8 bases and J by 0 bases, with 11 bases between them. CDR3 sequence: CASRQLISYEQYF. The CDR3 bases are TGTGCCAGCCGACAGCTGATCTCCTACGAGCAGTACTTC.

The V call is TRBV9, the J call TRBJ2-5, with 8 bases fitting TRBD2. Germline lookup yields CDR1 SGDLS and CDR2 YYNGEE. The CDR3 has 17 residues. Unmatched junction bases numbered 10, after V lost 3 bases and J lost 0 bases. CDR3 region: CASSAPRSGGNQETQYF. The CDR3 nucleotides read TGTGCCAGCAGCGCCCCTAGGAGCGGGGGAAACCAAGAGACCCAGTACTTC.

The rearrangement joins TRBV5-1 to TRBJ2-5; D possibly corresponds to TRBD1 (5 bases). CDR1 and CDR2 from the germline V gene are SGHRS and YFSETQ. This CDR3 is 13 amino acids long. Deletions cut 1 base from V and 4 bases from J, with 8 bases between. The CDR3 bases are TGCGCCAGCAGCTTGCCAGGGCCAGAGACCCAGTACTTC. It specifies CASSLPGPETQYF.

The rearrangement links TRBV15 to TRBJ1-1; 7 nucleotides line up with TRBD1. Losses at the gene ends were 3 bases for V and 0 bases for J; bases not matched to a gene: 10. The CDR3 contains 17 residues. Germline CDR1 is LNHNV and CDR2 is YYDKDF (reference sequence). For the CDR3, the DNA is TGTGCCACCAGCAGTAAACAGGGGACCAATTTGAACACTGAAGCTTTCTTT. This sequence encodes CATSSKQGTNLNTEAFF. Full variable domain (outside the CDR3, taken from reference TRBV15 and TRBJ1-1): DAMVIQNPRYQVTQFGKPVTLSCSQTLNHNVMYWYQQKSSQAPKLLFHYYDKDFNNEADTPDNFQSRRPNTSFCFLDIRSPGLGDTAMYLCATSSKQGTNLNTEAFFGQGTRLTVV.

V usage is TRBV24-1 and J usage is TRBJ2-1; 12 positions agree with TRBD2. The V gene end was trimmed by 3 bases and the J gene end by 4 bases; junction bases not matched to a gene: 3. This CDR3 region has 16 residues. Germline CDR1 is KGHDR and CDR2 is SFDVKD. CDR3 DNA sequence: TGTGCCACCAGTGATCTAACTAGCGGGAGGTACAATGAGCAGTTCTTC. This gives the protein CATSDLTSGRYNEQFF.

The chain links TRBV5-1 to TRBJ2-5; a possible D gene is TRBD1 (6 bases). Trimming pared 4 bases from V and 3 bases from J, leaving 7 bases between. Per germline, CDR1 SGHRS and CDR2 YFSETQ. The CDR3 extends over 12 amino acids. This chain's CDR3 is CASSHREETQYF. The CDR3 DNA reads TGCGCCAGCAGCCACAGGGAAGAGACCCAGTACTTC.

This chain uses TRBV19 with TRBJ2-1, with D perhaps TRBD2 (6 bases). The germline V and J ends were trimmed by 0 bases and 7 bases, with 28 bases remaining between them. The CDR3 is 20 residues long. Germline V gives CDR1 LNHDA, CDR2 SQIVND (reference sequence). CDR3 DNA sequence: TGTGCCAGTAGTATAGATCCCAACCCCACCGGGAGTATTCTTCGTAATGAGCAGTTCTTC. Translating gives CASSIDPNPTGSILRNEQFF.

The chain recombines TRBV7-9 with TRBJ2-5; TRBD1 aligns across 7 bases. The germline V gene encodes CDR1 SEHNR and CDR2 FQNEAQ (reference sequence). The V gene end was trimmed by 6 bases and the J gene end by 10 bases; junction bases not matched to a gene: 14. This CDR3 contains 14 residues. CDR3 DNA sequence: TGTGCCAGCAGATCCGGGACAGACCTCCTCGGCCAGTACTTC. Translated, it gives CASRSGTDLLGQYF.

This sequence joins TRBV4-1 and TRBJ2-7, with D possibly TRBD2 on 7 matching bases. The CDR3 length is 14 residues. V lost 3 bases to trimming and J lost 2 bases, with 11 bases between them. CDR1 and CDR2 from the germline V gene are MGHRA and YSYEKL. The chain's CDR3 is CASSHRRGPYEQYF. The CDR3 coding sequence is TGCGCCAGCAGCCACCGGCGGGGGCCCTACGAGCAGTACTTC.

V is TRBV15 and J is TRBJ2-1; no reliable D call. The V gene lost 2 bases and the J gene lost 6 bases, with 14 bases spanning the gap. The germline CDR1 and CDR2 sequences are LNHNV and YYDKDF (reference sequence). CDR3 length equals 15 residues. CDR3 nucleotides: TGTGCCACCAGCAGATTGGGTGCGGCGGCCAATGAGCAGTTCTTC. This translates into CATSRLGAAANEQFF.

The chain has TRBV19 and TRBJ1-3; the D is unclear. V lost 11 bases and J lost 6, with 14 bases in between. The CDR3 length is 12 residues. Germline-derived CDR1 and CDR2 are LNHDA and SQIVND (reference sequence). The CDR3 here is CAVGEGENTIYF. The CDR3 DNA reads TGTGCCGTCGGGGAGGGCGAAAACACCATATATTTT.

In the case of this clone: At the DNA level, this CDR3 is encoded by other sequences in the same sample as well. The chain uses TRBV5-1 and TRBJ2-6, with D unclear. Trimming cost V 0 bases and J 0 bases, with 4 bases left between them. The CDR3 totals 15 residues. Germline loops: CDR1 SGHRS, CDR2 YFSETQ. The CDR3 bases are TGCGCCAGCAGCTTGGGCGGCTCTGGGGCCAACGTCCTGACTTTC. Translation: CASSLGGSGANVLTF.

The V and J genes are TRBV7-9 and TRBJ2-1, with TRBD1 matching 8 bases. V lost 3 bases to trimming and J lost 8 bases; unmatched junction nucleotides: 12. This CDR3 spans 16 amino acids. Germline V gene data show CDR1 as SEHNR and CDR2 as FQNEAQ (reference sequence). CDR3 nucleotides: TGTGCCAGCAGCTTGGAAGGGGGCAGGGGGCTCGATGAGCAGTTCTTC. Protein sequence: CASSLEGGRGLDEQFF. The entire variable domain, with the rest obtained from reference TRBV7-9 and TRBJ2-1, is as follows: DTGVSQNPRHKITKRGQNVTFRCDPISEHNRLYWYRQTLGQGPEFLTYFQNEAQLEKSRLLSDRFSAERPKGSFSTLEIQRTEQGDSAMYLCASSLEGGRGLDEQFFGPGTRLTVL.

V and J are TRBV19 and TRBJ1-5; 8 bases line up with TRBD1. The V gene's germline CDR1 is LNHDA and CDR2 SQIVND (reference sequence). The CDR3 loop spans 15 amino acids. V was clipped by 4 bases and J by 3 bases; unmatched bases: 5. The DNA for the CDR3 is TGTGCCAGTAGTACCCGGGACAGGAACAATCAGCCCCAGCATTTT. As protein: CASSTRDRNNQPQHF.